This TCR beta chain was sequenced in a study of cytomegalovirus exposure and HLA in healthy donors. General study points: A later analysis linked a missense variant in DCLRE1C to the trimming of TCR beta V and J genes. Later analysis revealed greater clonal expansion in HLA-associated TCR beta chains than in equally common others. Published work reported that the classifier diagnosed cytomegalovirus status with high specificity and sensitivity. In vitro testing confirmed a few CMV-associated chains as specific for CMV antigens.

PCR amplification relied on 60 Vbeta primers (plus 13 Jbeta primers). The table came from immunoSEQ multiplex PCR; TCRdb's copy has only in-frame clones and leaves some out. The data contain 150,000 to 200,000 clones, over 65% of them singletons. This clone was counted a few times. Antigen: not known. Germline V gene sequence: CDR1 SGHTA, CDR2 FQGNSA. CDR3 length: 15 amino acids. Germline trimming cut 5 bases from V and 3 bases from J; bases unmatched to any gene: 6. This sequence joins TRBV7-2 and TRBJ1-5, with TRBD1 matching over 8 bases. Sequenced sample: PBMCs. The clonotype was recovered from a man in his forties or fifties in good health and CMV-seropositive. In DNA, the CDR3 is TGTGCCAGCAGCAGAGAGGACAGGGCCAATCAGCCCCAGCATTTT. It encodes CASSREDRANQPQHF.